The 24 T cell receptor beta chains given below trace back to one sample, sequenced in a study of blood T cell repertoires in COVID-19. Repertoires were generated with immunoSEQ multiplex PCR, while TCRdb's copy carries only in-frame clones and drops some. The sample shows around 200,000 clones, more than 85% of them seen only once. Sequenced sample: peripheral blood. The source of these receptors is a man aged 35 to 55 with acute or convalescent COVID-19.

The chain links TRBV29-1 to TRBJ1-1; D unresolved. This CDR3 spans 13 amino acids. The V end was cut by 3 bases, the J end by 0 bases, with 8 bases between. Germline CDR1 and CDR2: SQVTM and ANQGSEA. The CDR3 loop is CSVDYGMNTEAFF. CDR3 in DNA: TGCAGCGTTGATTACGGGATGAACACTGAAGCTTTCTTT.

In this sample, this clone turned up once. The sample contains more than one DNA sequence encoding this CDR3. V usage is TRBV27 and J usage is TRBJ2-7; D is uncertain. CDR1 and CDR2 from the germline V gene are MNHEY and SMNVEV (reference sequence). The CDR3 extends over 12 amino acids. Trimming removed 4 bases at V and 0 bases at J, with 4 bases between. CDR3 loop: CASSSLSYEQYF. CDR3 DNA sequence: TGTGCCAGCAGTTCCCTCTCCTACGAGCAGTACTTC.

The CDR3 is CASSHMTSGGIGERQYF. DNA of the CDR3: TGTGCCAGCAGCCACATGACTAGCGGGGGGATCGGGGAGAGGCAGTACTTC. The chain links TRBV3-1 (or the pseudogene TRBV3-2) to TRBJ2-7; TRBD2 matches 13 bases. Per the germline V gene, CDR1 is LGHDT and CDR2 is YNNKEL (reference sequence). This CDR3 is built from 17 residues. The trim removed 3 bases at V and 9 bases at J, leaving 14 bases unmatched.

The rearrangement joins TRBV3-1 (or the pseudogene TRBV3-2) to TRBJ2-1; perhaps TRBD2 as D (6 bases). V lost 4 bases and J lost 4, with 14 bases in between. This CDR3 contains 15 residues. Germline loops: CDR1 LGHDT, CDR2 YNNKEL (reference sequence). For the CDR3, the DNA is TGTGCCAGCAGCCTGGGGGGAGGCCAGTACAATGAGCAGTTCTTC. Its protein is CASSLGGGQYNEQFF.

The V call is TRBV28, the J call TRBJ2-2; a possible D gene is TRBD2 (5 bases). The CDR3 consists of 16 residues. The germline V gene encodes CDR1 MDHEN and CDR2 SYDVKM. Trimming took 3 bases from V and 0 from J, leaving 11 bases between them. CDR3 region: CASSFSVDSNTGELFF. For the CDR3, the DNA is TGTGCCAGCAGTTTTAGCGTCGATTCGAACACCGGGGAGCTGTTTTTT.

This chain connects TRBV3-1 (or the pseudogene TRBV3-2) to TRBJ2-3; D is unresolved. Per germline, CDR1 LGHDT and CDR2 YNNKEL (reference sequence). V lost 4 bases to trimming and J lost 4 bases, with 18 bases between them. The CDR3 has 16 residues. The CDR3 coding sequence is TGTGCCAGCAGCCCTAAGGAAGCCCTCCGGGCAGATACGCAGTATTTT. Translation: CASSPKEALRADTQYF.

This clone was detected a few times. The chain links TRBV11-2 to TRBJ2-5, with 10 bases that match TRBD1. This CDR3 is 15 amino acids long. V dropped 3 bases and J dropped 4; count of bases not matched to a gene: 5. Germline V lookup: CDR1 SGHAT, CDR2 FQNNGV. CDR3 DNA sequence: TGTGCCAGCAGCTTCGGGGACAGGGGAGGAGAGACCCAGTACTTC. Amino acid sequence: CASSFGDRGGETQYF.

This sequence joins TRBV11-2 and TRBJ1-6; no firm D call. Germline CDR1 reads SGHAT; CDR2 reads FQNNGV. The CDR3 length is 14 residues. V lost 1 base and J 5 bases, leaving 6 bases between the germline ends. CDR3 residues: CASSLGLHNSPLHF. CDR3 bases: TGTGCCAGCAGCTTAGGGCTCCATAATTCACCCCTCCACTTT.

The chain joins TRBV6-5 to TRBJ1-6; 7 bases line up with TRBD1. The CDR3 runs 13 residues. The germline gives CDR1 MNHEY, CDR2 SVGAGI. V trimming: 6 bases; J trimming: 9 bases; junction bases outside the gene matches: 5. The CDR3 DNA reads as TGTGCCAGCAGGCCCTCAGGGGGTTCACCCCTCCACTTT. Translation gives CASRPSGGSPLHF.

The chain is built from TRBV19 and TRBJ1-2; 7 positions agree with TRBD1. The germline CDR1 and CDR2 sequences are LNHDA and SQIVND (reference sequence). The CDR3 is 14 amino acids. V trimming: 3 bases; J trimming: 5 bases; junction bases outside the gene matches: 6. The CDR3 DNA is TGTGCCAGTAGTATCACGGACAGGTCATATGGCTACACCTTC. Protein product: CASSITDRSYGYTF.

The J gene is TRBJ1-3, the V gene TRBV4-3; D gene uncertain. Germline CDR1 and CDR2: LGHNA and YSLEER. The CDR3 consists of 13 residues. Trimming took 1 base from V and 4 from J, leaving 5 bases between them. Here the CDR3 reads CASSQVSGNTIYF. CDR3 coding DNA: TGCGCCAGCAGCCAAGTATCCGGAAACACCATATATTTT.

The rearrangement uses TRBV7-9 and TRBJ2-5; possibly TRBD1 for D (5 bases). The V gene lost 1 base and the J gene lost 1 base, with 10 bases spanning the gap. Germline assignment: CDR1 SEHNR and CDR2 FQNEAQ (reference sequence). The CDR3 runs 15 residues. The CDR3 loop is CASSLGPTAQETQYF. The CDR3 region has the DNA TGTGCCAGCAGCTTAGGACCGACAGCCCAAGAGACCCAGTACTTC.

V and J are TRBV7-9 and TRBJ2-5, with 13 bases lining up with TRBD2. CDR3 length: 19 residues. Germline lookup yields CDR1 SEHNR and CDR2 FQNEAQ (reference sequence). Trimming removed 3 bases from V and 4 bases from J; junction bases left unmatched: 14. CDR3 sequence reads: CASSFPLAGGPHGRETQYF. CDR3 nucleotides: TGTGCCAGCAGCTTCCCACTAGCGGGGGGGCCTCATGGGAGAGAGACCCAGTACTTC.

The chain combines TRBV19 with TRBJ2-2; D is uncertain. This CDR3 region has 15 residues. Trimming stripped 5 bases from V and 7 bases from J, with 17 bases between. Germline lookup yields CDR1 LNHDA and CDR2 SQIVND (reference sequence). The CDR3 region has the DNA TGTGCCAGTAGTGGCTCGTTTATAGCAAACGGGGAGCTGTTTTTT. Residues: CASSGSFIANGELFF.

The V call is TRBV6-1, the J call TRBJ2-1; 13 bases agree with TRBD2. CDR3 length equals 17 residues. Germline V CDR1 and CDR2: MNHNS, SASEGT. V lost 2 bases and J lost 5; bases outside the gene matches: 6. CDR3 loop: CASSERTSGRINNEQFF. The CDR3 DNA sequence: TGTGCCAGCAGTGAAAGGACTAGCGGGAGAATAAACAATGAGCAGTTCTTC.

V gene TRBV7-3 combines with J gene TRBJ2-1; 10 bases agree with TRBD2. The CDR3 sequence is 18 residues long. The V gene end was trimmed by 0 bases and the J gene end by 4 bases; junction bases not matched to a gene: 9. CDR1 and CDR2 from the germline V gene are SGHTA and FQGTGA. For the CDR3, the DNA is TGTGCCAGCAGCTTAACGACTAGCGGGTTTAGAACTTACAATGAGCAGTTCTTC. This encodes CASSLTTSGFRTYNEQFF.

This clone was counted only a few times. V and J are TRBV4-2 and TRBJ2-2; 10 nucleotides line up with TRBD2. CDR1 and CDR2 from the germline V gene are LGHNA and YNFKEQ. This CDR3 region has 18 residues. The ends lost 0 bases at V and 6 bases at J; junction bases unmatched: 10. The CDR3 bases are TGTGCCAGCAGCCAAGATTGGGGGCTAGCGGGGGCCCCCGGGGAGCTGTTTTTT. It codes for CASSQDWGLAGAPGELFF.

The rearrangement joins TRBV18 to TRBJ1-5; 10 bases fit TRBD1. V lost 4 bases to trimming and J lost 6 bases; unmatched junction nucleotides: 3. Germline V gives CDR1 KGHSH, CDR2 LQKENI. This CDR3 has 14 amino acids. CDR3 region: CASSRGQGGQPQHF. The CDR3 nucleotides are TGTGCCAGCTCACGTGGACAGGGGGGTCAGCCCCAGCATTTT.

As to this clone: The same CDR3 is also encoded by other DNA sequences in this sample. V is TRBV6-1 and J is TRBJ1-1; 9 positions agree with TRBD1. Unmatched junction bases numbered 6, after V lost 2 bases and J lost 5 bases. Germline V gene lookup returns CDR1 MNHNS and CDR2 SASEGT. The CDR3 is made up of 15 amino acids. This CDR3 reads CASSEPGQGNTEAFF. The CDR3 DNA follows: TGTGCCAGCAGTGAACCGGGACAGGGAAATACTGAAGCTTTCTTT.

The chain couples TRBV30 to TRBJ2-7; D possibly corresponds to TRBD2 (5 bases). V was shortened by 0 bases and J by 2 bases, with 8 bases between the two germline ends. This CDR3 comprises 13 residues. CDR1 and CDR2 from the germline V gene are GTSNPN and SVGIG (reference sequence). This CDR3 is CAWSVGVTYEQYF. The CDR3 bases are TGTGCCTGGAGTGTCGGGGTTACCTACGAGCAGTACTTC.

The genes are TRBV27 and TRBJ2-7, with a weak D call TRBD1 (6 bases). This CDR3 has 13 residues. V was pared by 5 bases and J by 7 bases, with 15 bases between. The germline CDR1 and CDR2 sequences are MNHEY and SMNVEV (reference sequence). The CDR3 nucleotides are TGTGCCAGCAGTAGCTACAGGGTGAGGGAGCAGTACTTC. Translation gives CASSSYRVREQYF.

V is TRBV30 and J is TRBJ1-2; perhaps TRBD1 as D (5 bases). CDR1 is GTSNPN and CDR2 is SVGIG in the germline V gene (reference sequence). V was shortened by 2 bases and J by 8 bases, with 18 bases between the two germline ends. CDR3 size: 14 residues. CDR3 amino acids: CAWSLWTDMGGYTF. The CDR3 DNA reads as TGTGCCTGGAGTCTGTGGACGGACATGGGCGGCTACACCTTC.

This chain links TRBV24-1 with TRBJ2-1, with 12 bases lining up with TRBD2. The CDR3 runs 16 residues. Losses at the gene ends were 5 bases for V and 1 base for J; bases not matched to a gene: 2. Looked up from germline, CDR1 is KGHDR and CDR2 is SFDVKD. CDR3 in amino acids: CATSGTSGKSYNEQFF. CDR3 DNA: TGTGCCACCAGTGGGACTAGCGGGAAGTCCTACAATGAGCAGTTCTTC.

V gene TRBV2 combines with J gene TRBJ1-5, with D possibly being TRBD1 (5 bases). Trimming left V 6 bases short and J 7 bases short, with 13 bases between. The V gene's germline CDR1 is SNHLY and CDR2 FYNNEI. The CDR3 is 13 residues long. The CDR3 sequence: CASRGRGGQPQHF. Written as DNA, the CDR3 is TGTGCCAGCAGGGGGCGCGGTGGGCAGCCCCAGCATTTT.